A single sample gave rise to the 5 T cell receptor beta chains below, sequenced in a study of cytomegalovirus exposure and HLA in healthy donors. Sequencing was performed with immunoSEQ multiplex PCR; in TCRdb, only in-frame clones are kept and a portion is missing. This table holds about 180,000 clones, around nine tenths found once. Sequencing used PBMCs. The receptors shown here come from a young man in good health and CMV-seropositive.

The V call is TRBV5-1, the J call TRBJ2-2; D may be TRBD1 (6 bases). Deletions cut 0 bases from V and 2 bases from J, with 11 bases between. The germline V gene encodes CDR1 SGHRS and CDR2 YFSETQ. The CDR3 spans 16 residues. The CDR3 DNA is TGCGCCAGCAGCTTGGACGGGACACCCAACACCGGGGAGCTGTTTTTT. It encodes CASSLDGTPNTGELFF.

The CDR3 DNA is TGTGCCACCACTTCCGGGATTTCCTACGAGCAGTACTTC. This codes for CATTSGISYEQYF. J is TRBJ2-7 and V is TRBV19, with a possible D match to TRBD2 (5 bases). The CDR3 has 13 residues. Germline-derived CDR1 and CDR2 are LNHDA and SQIVND (reference sequence). Trimming took 10 bases from V and 1 from J, leaving 14 bases between them.

The V call is TRBV7-2, the J call TRBJ2-1, with 13 bases aligning to TRBD2. The CDR3 runs 15 residues. CDR1 SGHTA and CDR2 FQGNSA come from the germline V gene. V trimming: 1 base; J trimming: 6 bases; junction bases outside the gene matches: 0. Here the CDR3 reads CASSLGTSGSNEQFF. CDR3 nucleotide sequence: TGTGCCAGCAGCTTAGGGACTAGCGGGAGCAATGAGCAGTTCTTC.

This sequence joins TRBV6-1 and TRBJ2-6; D is unresolved. V lost 4 bases and J 0 bases, leaving 4 bases between the germline ends. In germline, CDR1 is MNHNS, CDR2 SASEGT. The CDR3 runs 14 residues. CDR3 bases: TGTGCCAGCAGTGGTATCTCTGGGGCCAACGTCCTGACTTTC. It encodes CASSGISGANVLTF.

The chain joins TRBV5-5 to TRBJ2-7; TRBD1 agrees at 9 bases. Germline V CDR1 and CDR2: SGHKS, YYEKEE (reference sequence). Losses at the gene ends were 4 bases for V and 1 base for J; bases not matched to a gene: 9. There are 16 residues in the CDR3. The CDR3 DNA reads TGTGCCAGCAGCAGCGGGACAGGGAGAGAGTCCTACGAGCAGTACTTC. This codes for CASSSGTGRESYEQYF.